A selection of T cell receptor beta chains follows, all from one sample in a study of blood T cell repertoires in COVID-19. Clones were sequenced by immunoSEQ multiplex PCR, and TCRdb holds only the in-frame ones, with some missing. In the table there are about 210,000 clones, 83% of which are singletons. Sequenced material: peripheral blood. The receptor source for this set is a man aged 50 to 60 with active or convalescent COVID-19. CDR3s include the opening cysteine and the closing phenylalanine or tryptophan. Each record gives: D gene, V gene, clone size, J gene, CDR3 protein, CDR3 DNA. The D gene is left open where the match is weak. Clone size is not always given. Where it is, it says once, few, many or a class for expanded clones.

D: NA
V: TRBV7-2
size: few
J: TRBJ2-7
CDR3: CASSLANEVEQYF
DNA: TGTGCCAGCAGCTTAGCCAACGAGGTCGAGCAGTACTTC

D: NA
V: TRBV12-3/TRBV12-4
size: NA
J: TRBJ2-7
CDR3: CASSPAGAYEQYF
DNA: TGTGCCAGCAGTCCGGCGGGTGCCTACGAGCAGTACTTC

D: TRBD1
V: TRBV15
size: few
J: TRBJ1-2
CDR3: CATSRDSLDRAGGYTF
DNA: TGTGCCACCAGCAGAGATTCGCTCGACAGGGCCGGGGGCTACACCTTC

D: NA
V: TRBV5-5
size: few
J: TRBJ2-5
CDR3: CASSTPPGETQYF
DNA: TGTGCCAGCAGCACCCCCCCGGGAGAGACCCAGTACTTC

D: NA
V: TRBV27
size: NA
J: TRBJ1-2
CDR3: CASSLRPQGGYTF
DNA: TGTGCCAGCAGTCTACGTCCCCAGGGGGGCTACACCTTC

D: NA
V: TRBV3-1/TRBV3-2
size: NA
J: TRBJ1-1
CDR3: CASSLSTEAFF
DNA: TGTGCCAGCAGCCTGAGCACTGAAGCTTTCTTT

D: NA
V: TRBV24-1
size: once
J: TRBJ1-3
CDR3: CATSDRGLSEDRNSGNTIYF
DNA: TGTGCCACCAGTGACCGGGGTTTATCGGAGGACAGAAACTCTGGAAACACCATATATTTT

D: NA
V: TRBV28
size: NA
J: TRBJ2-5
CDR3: CASSLAGPQETQYF
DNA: TGTGCCAGCAGTTTAGCAGGCCCACAAGAGACCCAGTACTTC

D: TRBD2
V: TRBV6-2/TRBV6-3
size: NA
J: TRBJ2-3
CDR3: CASSPQQRGAGIRYAQYF
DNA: TGTGCCAGCAGTCCCCAACAGCGGGGGGCCGGGATTAGATACGCGCAGTATTTT

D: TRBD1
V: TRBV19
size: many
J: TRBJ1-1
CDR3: CASSTYGTGLNTEAFF
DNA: TGTGCCAGTAGTACGTACGGGACAGGGCTGAACACTGAAGCTTTCTTT

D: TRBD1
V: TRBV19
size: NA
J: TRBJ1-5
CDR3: CASSSRDRGRGQPQHF
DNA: TGTGCCAGTAGTAGCCGGGACAGGGGGCGAGGTCAGCCCCAGCATTTT

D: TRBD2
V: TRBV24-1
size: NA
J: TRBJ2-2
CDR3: CATSEGLAALGAGELFF
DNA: TGTGCCACCAGTGAGGGACTAGCGGCTCTAGGGGCCGGGGAGCTGTTTTTT

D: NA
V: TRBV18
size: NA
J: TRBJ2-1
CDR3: CASSPGGLYNEQFF
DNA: TGTGCCAGCTCACCCGGTGGGCTCTACAATGAGCAGTTCTTC

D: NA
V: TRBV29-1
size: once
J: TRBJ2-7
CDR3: CSVESRVNEQYF
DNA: TGCAGCGTTGAATCCAGGGTCAACGAGCAGTACTTC

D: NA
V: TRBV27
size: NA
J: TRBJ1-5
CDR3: CASRSLSPGVGNNQPQHF
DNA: TGTGCCAGCAGGTCCCTGTCCCCAGGGGTTGGTAACAATCAGCCCCAGCATTTT

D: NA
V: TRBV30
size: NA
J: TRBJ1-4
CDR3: CAWSVSESLFF
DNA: TGTGCCTGGAGTGTGTCGGAGTCTCTGTTTTTT

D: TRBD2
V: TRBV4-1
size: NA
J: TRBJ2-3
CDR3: CASSQDVLAGVSTDTQYF
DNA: TGCGCCAGCAGCCAAGATGTACTAGCGGGGGTCAGCACAGATACGCAGTATTTT

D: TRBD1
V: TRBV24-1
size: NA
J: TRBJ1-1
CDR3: CATSDSTGAEAFF
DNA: TGTGCCACCAGTGATTCTACAGGGGCTGAAGCTTTCTTT

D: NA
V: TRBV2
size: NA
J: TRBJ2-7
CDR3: CASSGPGKKNYEQYF
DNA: TGTGCCAGCAGTGGGCCCGGGAAGAAGAACTACGAGCAGTACTTC

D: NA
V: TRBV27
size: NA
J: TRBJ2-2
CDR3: CASSGGTGTGELFF
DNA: TGTGCCAGCAGTGGGGGGACGGGCACCGGGGAGCTGTTTTTT

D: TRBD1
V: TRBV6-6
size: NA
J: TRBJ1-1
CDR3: CASSYRGEAFF
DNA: TGTGCCAGCAGCTACAGGGGGGAAGCTTTCTTT

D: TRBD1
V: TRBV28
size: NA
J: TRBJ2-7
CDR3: CASSFRGDRVTYEQYF
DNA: TGTGCCAGCAGTTTTAGAGGGGACAGGGTGACCTACGAGCAGTACTTC

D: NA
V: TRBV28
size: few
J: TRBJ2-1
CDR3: CASSGTRRNDYNEQFF
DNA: TGTGCCAGCAGCGGAACACGGAGGAATGATTACAATGAGCAGTTCTTC

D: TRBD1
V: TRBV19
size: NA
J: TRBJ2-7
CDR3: CASTQNPRTGMYEQYF
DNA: TGTGCCAGTACCCAGAATCCAAGGACAGGGATGTACGAGCAGTACTTC

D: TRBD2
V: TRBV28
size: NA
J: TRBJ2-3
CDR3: CASSLWNGGRTSGTDTQYF
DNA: TGTGCCAGCAGTTTATGGAACGGGGGTCGGACTAGCGGCACAGATACGCAGTATTTT

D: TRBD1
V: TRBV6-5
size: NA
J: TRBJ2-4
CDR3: CASRKWGQGGIQYF
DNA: TGTGCCAGCAGAAAGTGGGGACAGGGTGGCATTCAGTACTTC

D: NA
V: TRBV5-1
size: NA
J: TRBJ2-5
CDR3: CASMIQGRDRETQYF
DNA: TGCGCCAGCATGATCCAGGGTAGAGATAGGGAGACCCAGTACTTC

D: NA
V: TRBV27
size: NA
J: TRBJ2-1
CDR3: CASSSLASLSSYNEQFF
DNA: TGTGCCAGCAGTTCCCTAGCGAGCCTAAGCTCCTACAATGAGCAGTTCTTC

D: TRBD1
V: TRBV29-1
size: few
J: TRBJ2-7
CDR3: CSFETGGSEQYF
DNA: TGCAGCTTCGAGACAGGGGGAAGCGAGCAGTACTTC

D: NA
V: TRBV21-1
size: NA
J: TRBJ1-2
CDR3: CASSTKFRTNWDYGYTF
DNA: TGTGCCAGCAGCACTAAATTCAGGACAAACTGGGACTATGGCTACACCTTC

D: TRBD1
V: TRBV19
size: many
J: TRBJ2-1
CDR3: CASKVWGTGSYNEQFF
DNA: TGTGCCAGTAAAGTGTGGGGGACAGGGAGCTACAATGAGCAGTTCTTC

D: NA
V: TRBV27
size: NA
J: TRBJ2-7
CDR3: CASSSRDAGYEQYF
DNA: TGTGCCAGCAGCTCGCGGGACGCAGGCTACGAGCAGTACTTC

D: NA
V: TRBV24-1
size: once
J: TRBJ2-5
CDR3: CATSDRHGTHQETQYF
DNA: TGTGCCACCAGTGACCGCCACGGGACACACCAAGAGACCCAGTACTTC

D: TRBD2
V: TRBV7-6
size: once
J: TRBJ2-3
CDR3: CASSLEAGGSTDTQYF
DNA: TGTGCCAGCAGCTTGGAAGCGGGGGGGAGCACAGATACGCAGTATTTT

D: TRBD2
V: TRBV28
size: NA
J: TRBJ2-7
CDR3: CASRTGGPISYEQYF
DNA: TGTGCCAGCAGGACGGGGGGGCCGATATCCTACGAGCAGTACTTC

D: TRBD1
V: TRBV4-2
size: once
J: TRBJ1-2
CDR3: CASSQDLGTGGSNYGYTF
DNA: TGTGCCAGCAGCCAAGATTTGGGGACAGGGGGCTCTAACTATGGCTACACCTTC

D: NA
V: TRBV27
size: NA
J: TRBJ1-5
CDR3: CAVGGVGNQPQHF
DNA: TGTGCCGTTGGCGGGGTGGGCAATCAGCCCCAGCATTTT